Detailed here is one TCR beta chain. Its antigen remains unidentified. Assay: immunoSEQ multiplex PCR; the TCRdb copy retains only in-frame clones and omits some. The sample has some 110,000 clones; around nine tenths are singletons. This sample is part of a study of Tregs in tolerant kidney transplant recipients. Unstimulated regulatory T cells (CD4+CD25+CD127-), CD4+CD25- non-regulatory cells, CD4 and CD8 cells were FACS-sorted from thawed PBMCs. Study-level results: The small number of patients limits these findings pending further validation. Tregs expanded with activated donor B cells seemed most donor-specific.

The CDR3 covers 18 residues. V dropped 1 base and J dropped 1; count of bases not matched to a gene: 9. Germline CDR1 and CDR2: KGHSH and LQKENI. Sequencing was performed on CD4+ T cells from blood. The chain combines TRBV18 with TRBJ2-5, with 10 bases fitting TRBD2. The TCR was taken from a human donor in good health. The CDR3 here is CASSPRIAGGPLQETQYF. CDR3 DNA sequence: TGTGCCAGCTCACCACGGATAGCGGGGGGCCCTCTCCAAGAGACCCAGTACTTC.